Presented here are 8 T cell receptor beta chains from one specimen sequenced in a study of sequential checkpoint blockade in melanoma. Using immunoSEQ multiplex PCR, the repertoire was profiled, and TCRdb retains in-frame clones only, with some absent. The sample lists some 2,200 clones, roughly 23% occurring once. Treatment meaning: randomized to nivolumab then ipilimumab (arm A) or the reverse (arm B). Sequencing was performed on tumor tissue (inferred from file names), taken from a patient given nivolumab and ipilimumab in sequence. The receptors were sampled from a human donor with melanoma.

V is TRBV19 and J is TRBJ1-1; D is unclear. The CDR3 runs to 17 residues. V lost 6 bases and J lost 0, with 20 bases in between. Germline lookup yields CDR1 LNHDA and CDR2 SQIVND (reference sequence). The CDR3 coding sequence is TGTGCCAGTAGCCCTCTCACCTCGATAGGGATGAACACTGAAGCTTTCTTT. Translation gives CASSPLTSIGMNTEAFF. Looking up the rest from reference TRBV19 and TRBJ1-1 gives the full variable domain: DGGITQSPKYLFRKEGQNVTLSCEQNLNHDAMYWYRQDPGQGLRLIYYSQIVNDFQKGDIAEGYSVSREKKESFPLTVTSAQKNPTAFYLCASSPLTSIGMNTEAFFGQGTRLTVV.

V is TRBV14 and J is TRBJ2-3; D perhaps matches TRBD2 (5 bases). The ends were cut back, 0 bases at V and 5 bases at J, with 12 bases in the middle. Looked up from germline, CDR1 is SGHDN and CDR2 is FVKESK. The CDR3 length is 15 residues. Here the CDR3 reads CASSQDAGGGDTQYF. The CDR3, as DNA: TGTGCCAGCAGCCAAGATGCGGGTGGAGGAGATACGCAGTATTTT.

There are many counts of this clone. The chain uses TRBV11-3 and TRBJ2-7, with TRBD2 as a possible D gene (6 bases). Trimming removed 5 bases from V and 3 bases from J, with 23 bases in between. The CDR3 is 17 amino acids. Germline values: CDR1 SGHNT, CDR2 YENEEA. The CDR3 is CASSPPGVTENNYEQYF. The CDR3 DNA is TGTGCCAGCAGCCCCCCGGGGGTGACAGAGAATAACTACGAGCAGTACTTC.

The V and J genes are TRBV19 and TRBJ2-2; 7 bases agree with TRBD1. Losses at the gene ends were 6 bases for V and 5 bases for J; bases not matched to a gene: 9. Germline V gene lookup returns CDR1 LNHDA and CDR2 SQIVND (reference sequence). The CDR3 length is 15 residues. CDR3 in amino acids: CASRTDRAGTGELFF. DNA of the CDR3: TGTGCCAGTAGGACTGACAGGGCCGGAACCGGGGAGCTGTTTTTT.

This clone is judged medium-sized. V and J are TRBV9 and TRBJ1-2; no reliable D call. Between the trimmed V and J ends, which lost 0 bases and 0 bases, there was a span of 12 bases. CDR3 length equals 16 residues. The germline V gene encodes CDR1 SGDLS and CDR2 YYNGEE. The CDR3, as DNA: TGTGCCAGCAGCGTAGAAAAGGTCTTGGCTAACTATGGCTACACCTTC. Translation: CASSVEKVLANYGYTF.

This chain joins TRBV29-1 and TRBJ1-1; 7 bases map to TRBD1. Germline values: CDR1 SQVTM, CDR2 ANQGSEA. V lost 4 bases and J lost 6; bases outside the gene matches: 17. The CDR3 is 16 residues long. CDR3: CSVVKPTGQRVSEAFF. DNA for the CDR3: TGCAGCGTTGTCAAGCCGACAGGGCAAAGGGTCTCTGAAGCTTTCTTT.

This clone was counted between two and nine times. The CDR3 sequence: CASSLSGGNQPQHF. DNA for the CDR3: TGTGCCAGCAGTTTAAGTGGGGGCAATCAGCCCCAGCATTTT. The chain has TRBV28 and TRBJ1-5; D is uncertain. The CDR3 runs to 14 residues. CDR1 is MDHEN, CDR2 SYDVKM, per germline. The V end was cut by 2 bases, the J end by 2 bases, with 7 bases between.

The chain recombines TRBV6-8 with TRBJ2-1; weak D call: TRBD2 (9 bases). V lost 5 bases and J 6 bases, leaving 20 bases between the germline ends. This CDR3 region has 16 residues. The germline CDR1 and CDR2 sequences are MNHGY and SAAAGT. The CDR3 sequence: CASSDGLAGQANEQFF. The CDR3, as DNA: TGTGCCAGCAGTGACGGGCTAGCGGGACAGGCCAATGAGCAGTTCTTC.